Below are 10 T cell receptor beta chains sequenced from a single sample in a study of molecular identifiers for immune sequencing clone quantification. TCRdb analysed the PCR reads with MiXCR anew, one entry per CDR3 protein. The profile shows 460,000 or so distinct CDR3 sequences, around 25% of them singletons. The material sequenced was naive CD8+ T cells from blood, with Jurkat cell RNA spiked in. Subset in this sample: FACS-sorted CD8+CD4-CCR7+CD45RA+ naive T cells. These receptors originate from a human donor in good health. Some libraries in this study had Jurkat cell RNA spiked in.

Of note for this clonotype: The junction differs from germline at one of its ends, possibly a read error. This chain links TRBV7-9 with TRBJ1-1, with D possibly TRBD1 on 5 matching bases. This CDR3 has 14 amino acids. Germline V gene sequence: CDR1 SEHNR, CDR2 FQNEAQ (reference sequence). Here the CDR3 reads CASSFPWGNTGAFF. In DNA, the CDR3 is TGTGCCAGCAGTTTTCCCTGGGGGAACACTGGAGCTTTCTTT.

This clonotype was picked up many times. The rearrangement uses TRBV6-5 and TRBJ2-1; D possibly corresponds to TRBD1 (6 bases). Trimming took off 0 bases at V and 7 bases at J, with 13 bases between the two ends. Germline V CDR1 and CDR2: MNHEY, SVGAGI. CDR3 length: 15 residues. CDR3 region: CASSYSKGVWNEQFF. CDR3 nucleotide sequence: TGTGCCAGCAGTTACTCGAAGGGGGTTTGGAATGAGCAGTTCTTC.

In regard to this clonotype: One base away lies a much larger clone, so this may be a sequencing read error. This chain links TRBV6-5 with TRBJ1-1; D unresolved. CDR3 size: 13 residues. The germline V gene encodes CDR1 MNHEY and CDR2 SVGAGI. The CDR3 coding sequence is TGTGCCAGCTTCCCAGAGCTGAACACTGGAGCTTTCTTT. It codes for CASFPELNTGAFF.

On this clonotype: Its ends do not fully match the called genes, so a read error is possible. This chain connects TRBV7-9 to TRBJ1-5; maybe TRBD1 (5 bases). CDR1 is SEHNR, CDR2 FQNEAQ, per germline (reference sequence). CDR3 length equals 14 residues. CDR3 region: CASSQSDSNRPQHF. The CDR3 region has the DNA TGTGCCAGCAGCCAAAGCGACAGCAATCGGCCCCAGCATTTT. The whole variable domain, filled in from reference TRBV7-9 and TRBJ1-5, reads DTGVSQNPRHKITKRGQNVTFRCDPISEHNRLYWYRQTLGQGPEFLTYFQNEAQLEKSRLLSDRFSAERPKGSFSTLEIQRTEQGDSAMYLCASSQSDSNRPQHFGDGTRLSIL.

Concerning this clonotype itself: A much larger clone lies one base from this, so it may be a read error. The J gene is TRBJ1-2, the V gene TRBV6-2 or TRBV6-3; D uncertain. This CDR3 has 12 residues. Germline assignment: CDR1 MNHEY and CDR2 SVGEGT. The CDR3 DNA reads as TGTGCCAGCAGAGATCGCTCCTATGGCTGCACCTTC. Its translation is CASRDRSYGCTF.

The sample holds many counts of this clonotype. This rearrangement joins TRBV7-2 to TRBJ1-4, with D possibly being TRBD1 (5 bases). Trimming removed 3 bases at V and 6 bases at J, with 11 bases between. CDR3 length equals 14 residues. The germline V gene encodes CDR1 SGHTA and CDR2 FQGNSA. The DNA of the CDR3 is TGTGCCAGCAGCTTCGCCGCGGGGGATGAAAAACTGTTTTTT. It yields the protein CASSFAAGDEKLFF.

The chain uses TRBV3-1 and TRBJ1-2; the D gene is possibly TRBD1 (5 bases). Germline V CDR1 and CDR2: LGHDT, YNNKEL (reference sequence). The CDR3 spans 15 residues. Trimming took 0 bases from V and 1 from J, leaving 9 bases between them. CDR3 bases: TGTGCCAGCAGCCAAGAGGGGGACTATAACTATGGCTACACCTTC. Its translation: CASSQEGDYNYGYTF.

As for this clonotype: An end of the junction does not agree with germline; a read error may underlie this. The rearrangement uses TRBV11-2 and TRBJ1-5; 7 bases map to TRBD1. The CDR3 runs 17 residues. Germline values: CDR1 SGHAT, CDR2 FQNNGV. CDR3 residues: CASSLTTIHRGDQPQNF. The CDR3 DNA follows: TGTGCCAGCAGCTTAACTACGATTCACAGGGGCGATCAGCCCCAGAATTTT. Filled out from reference TRBV11-2 and TRBJ1-5, the complete variable domain reads EAGVAQSPRYKIIEKRQSVAFWCNPISGHATLYWYQQILGQGPKLLIQFQNNGVVDDSQLPKDRFSAERLKGVDSTLKIQPAKLEDSAVYLCASSLTTIHRGDQPQNFGDGTRLSIL.

This clonotype was seen a handful of times. The V gene is TRBV12-3 or TRBV12-4, the J gene TRBJ2-5; D unclear. This CDR3 region has 13 residues. V shed 4 bases and J shed 1 base, with 7 bases lying between them. In DNA form, the CDR3 reads TGTGCCAGCAGTTCCCCCCTCCAAGAGACCCAGTACTTC. Its protein product is CASSSPLQETQYF.

This clonotype occurred a few times. The J gene is TRBJ2-1, the V gene TRBV6-6; TRBD2 matches at 8 bases. The CDR3 covers 18 residues. With 4 bases clipped from V and 2 bases from J, the junction kept 13 bases outside the gene matches. CDR1 MNHNY and CDR2 SVGAGI come from the germline V gene (reference sequence). The CDR3 sequence is CASSSGVRGGRTYNEQFF. The CDR3 DNA sequence: TGTGCCAGCAGTTCTGGGGTTCGGGGGGGGCGCACCTACAATGAGCAGTTCTTC.